These 5 T cell receptor beta chains were sequenced from one sample in a study of persistence of HIV-infected CD4 T cells. These receptors' antigens are unknown. Stimulation used approximately 9.1 ug/mL lysate from CMV-infected fibroblasts. Responding CD4+ T cells were sorted by upregulation of both CD40 ligand and CD69. The immunoSEQ assay was version 4, run in survey mode. Sequencing used immunoSEQ multiplex PCR; TCRdb keeps in-frame clones, though not all of them. The data contain roughly 13,000 clones, over 60% of them singletons. Here the sequenced sample was CD4+ T cells sorted from PBMCs after approximately 20-hour stimulation, taken from a patient who received antiretroviral therapy. These TCRs come from an adult man with HIV who was CMV-seropositive.

J is TRBJ2-7 and V is TRBV28; a possible D gene is TRBD2 (5 bases). The CDR3 is 15 amino acids. V was cut by 1 base and J by 7 bases, with 17 bases left in between. CDR1 and CDR2 (germline): MDHEN, SYDVKM. The CDR3 reads CASSLSGNEMREQYF. As DNA, the CDR3 is TGTGCCAGCAGTTTATCCGGGAACGAAATGCGGGAGCAGTACTTC. Supplemented by reference TRBV28 and TRBJ2-7, the full variable domain reads DVKVTQSSRYLVKRTGEKVFLECVQDMDHENMFWYRQDPGLGLRLIYFSYDVKMKEKGDIPEGYSVSREKKERFSLILESASTNQTSMYLCASSLSGNEMREQYFGPGTRLTVT.

Of note for this clone: One end of the junction is discordant with germline, which a read error may explain. The CDR3: CASSEVGGGSYTEQFF. The CDR3 region has the DNA TGTGCCAGCAGTGAAGTAGGCGGGGGGAGTTACACTGAGCAGTTCTTC. The genes are TRBV6-1 and TRBJ2-1; 8 bases match TRBD2. The CDR3 is 16 amino acids. Germline loops: CDR1 MNHNS, CDR2 SASEGT.

The chain recombines TRBV7-2 with TRBJ2-7; D is ambiguous. This CDR3 has 13 residues. CDR1 is SGHTA, CDR2 FQGNSA, per germline. V was trimmed by 3 bases and J by 1 base, leaving 7 bases between them. The CDR3 is CASSLVFSYEQYF. For the CDR3, the DNA is TGTGCCAGCAGCTTGGTCTTTTCCTACGAGCAGTACTTC.

This clone was counted once. The chain carries TRBV6-6 and TRBJ2-6, with TRBD1 matching 9 bases. Germline lookup yields CDR1 MNHNY and CDR2 SVGAGI (reference sequence). V shed 6 bases, J shed 1 base, and the junction held 4 bases outside the gene matches. This CDR3 is 16 amino acids long. CDR3 nucleotides: TGTGCCAGCAGGATGGACAGGGGATCTGGGGCCAACGTCCTGACTTTC. This sequence encodes CASRMDRGSGANVLTF.

This clone was counted a single time. The chain couples TRBV2 to TRBJ2-1, with 8 bases fitting TRBD2. In germline, CDR1 is SNHLY, CDR2 FYNNEI. The J segment lost 7 bases and the V segment lost 6 bases, leaving 8 bases of the junction unmatched. The CDR3 is made up of 14 amino acids. This CDR3 is CASRAGVPGNEQFF. DNA for the CDR3: TGTGCCAGCAGAGCGGGGGTGCCTGGAAATGAGCAGTTCTTC.